This entry concerns a single T cell receptor (beta chain). Followed over time, Seattle patients had been enrolled while infection was active. The CDR3 sequence is 14 residues long. Germline loops: CDR1 SGHVS, CDR2 FQNEAQ. Trimming removed 2 bases at V and 2 bases at J, with 9 bases between. Measured with immunoSEQ multiplex PCR; TCRdb has only the in-frame clones, and not every one. The table records about 90,000 clones, roughly 90% of them present only once. The sample belongs to a study of blood T cell repertoires in COVID-19. Study-level background: Samples of COVID-19 (acute and convalescent) were obtained from the United States, Italy and Spain. PBMCs, B-cell-depleted T cells, or T cells were the source of the cDNA or gDNA that made up the material.

The sequencing sample was made of peripheral blood. V and J are TRBV7-8 and TRBJ1-2; D is perhaps TRBD1 (6 bases). The sequence was collected from a man in his fifties with COVID-19, enrolled during active disease. The CDR3 nucleotides are TGTGCCAGCAGCTTACAGGGGTACAACTATGGCTACACCTTC. Amino acid sequence: CASSLQGYNYGYTF.